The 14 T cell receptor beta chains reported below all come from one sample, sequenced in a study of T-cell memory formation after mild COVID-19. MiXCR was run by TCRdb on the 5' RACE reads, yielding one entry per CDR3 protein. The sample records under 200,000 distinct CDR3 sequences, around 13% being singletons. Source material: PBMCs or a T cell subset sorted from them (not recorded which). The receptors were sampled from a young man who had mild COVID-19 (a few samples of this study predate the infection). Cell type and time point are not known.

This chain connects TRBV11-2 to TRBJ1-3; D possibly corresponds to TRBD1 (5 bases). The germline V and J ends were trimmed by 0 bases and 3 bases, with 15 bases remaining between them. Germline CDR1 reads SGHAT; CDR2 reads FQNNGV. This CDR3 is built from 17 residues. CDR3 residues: CASSLERAGHFGNTIYF. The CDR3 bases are TGTGCCAGCAGCTTAGAGCGGGCGGGGCATTTTGGAAACACCATATATTTT.

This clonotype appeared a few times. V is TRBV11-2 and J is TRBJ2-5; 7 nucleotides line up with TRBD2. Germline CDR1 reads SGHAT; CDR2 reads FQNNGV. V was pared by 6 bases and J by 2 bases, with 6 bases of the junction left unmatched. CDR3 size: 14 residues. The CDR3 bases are TGTGCCAGCAGACCCCCAGCGGGACAAGAGACCCAGTACTTC. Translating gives CASRPPAGQETQYF. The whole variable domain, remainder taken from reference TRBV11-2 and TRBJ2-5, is EAGVAQSPRYKIIEKRQSVAFWCNPISGHATLYWYQQILGQGPKLLIQFQNNGVVDDSQLPKDRFSAERLKGVDSTLKIQPAKLEDSAVYLCASRPPAGQETQYFGPGTRLLVL.

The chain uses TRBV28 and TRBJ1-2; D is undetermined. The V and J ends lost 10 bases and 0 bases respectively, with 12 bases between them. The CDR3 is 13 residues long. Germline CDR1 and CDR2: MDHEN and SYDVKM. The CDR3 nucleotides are TGTGCCACCTCGGACGGAACTAACTATGGCTACACCTTC. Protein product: CATSDGTNYGYTF.

The CDR3 DNA sequence: TGTGCCAGCAGCTACAGACAGGGGTCTAATCAGCCCCAGCATTTT. Its protein is CASSYRQGSNQPQHF. The chain carries TRBV7-2 and TRBJ1-5, with 8 nucleotides matching TRBD1. V lost 4 bases and J lost 4; bases outside the gene matches: 6. CDR1 and CDR2 (germline): SGHTA, FQGNSA. CDR3 length: 15 residues.

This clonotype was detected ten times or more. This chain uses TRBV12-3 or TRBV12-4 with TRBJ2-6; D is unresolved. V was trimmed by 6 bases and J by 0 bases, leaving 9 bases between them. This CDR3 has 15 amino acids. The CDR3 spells CASSFDTSGANVLTF. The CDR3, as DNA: TGTGCCAGCAGCTTTGACACCTCTGGGGCCAACGTCCTGACTTTC.

The CDR3 sequence: CASRPGGIWGTQYF. The CDR3 region has the DNA TGTGCCAGCAGACCAGGGGGAATTTGGGGGACCCAGTACTTC. The J gene is TRBJ2-5, the V gene TRBV3-1; 7 nucleotides align to TRBD1. The trim removed 6 bases at V and 7 bases at J, leaving 11 bases unmatched. Germline loops: CDR1 LGHDT, CDR2 YNNKEL (reference sequence). This CDR3 spans 14 amino acids.

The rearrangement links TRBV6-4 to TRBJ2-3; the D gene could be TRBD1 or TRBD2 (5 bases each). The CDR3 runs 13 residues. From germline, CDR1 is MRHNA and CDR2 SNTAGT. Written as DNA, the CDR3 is TGTGCGGCGGGCAGGGAAATCGGGGATACGCAGTATTTT. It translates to CAAGREIGDTQYF.

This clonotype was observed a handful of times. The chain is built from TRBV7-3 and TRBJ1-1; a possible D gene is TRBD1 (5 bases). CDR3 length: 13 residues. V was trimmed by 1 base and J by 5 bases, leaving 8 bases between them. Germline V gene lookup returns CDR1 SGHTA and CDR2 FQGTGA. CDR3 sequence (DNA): TGTGCCAGCAGCTTAAGGGGGGGAACTGAAGCTTTCTTT. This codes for CASSLRGGTEAFF.

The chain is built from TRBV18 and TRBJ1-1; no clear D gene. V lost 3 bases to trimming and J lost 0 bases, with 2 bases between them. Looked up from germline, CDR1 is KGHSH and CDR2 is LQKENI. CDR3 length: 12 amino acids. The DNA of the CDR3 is TGTGCCAGCTCACCCTTGAACACTGAAGCTTTCTTT. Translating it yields CASSPLNTEAFF.

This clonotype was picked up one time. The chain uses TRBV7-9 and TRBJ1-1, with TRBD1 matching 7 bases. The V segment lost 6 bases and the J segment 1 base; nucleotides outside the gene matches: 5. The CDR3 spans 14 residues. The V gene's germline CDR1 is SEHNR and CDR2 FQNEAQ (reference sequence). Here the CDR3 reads CASRAGDRNTEAFF. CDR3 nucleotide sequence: TGTGCCAGCAGAGCAGGGGACAGGAACACTGAAGCTTTCTTT.

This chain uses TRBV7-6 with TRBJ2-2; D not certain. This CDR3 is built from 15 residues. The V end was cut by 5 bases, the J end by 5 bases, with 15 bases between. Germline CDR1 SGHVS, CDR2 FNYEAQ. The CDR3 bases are TGTGCCAGCAGCCGGTCGGAAGTCGGAACCGGGGAGCTGTTTTTT. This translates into CASSRSEVGTGELFF.

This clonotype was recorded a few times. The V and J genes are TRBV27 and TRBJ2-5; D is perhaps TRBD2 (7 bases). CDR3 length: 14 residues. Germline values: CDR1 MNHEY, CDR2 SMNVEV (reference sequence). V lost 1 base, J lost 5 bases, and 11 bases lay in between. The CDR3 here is CASSLFGGRETQYF. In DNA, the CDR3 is TGTGCCAGCAGTTTATTCGGGGGGCGGGAGACCCAGTACTTC.

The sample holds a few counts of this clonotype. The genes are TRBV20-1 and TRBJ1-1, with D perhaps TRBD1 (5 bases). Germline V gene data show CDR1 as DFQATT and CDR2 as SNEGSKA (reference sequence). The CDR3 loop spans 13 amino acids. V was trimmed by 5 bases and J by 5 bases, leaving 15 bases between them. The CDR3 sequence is CSAHAGRGTEAFF. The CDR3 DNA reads TGCAGTGCTCACGCGGGGAGGGGAACTGAAGCTTTCTTT.

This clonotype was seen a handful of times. The CDR3 region has the DNA TGCAGTGCTAGTGATGCCAGAGAGACCCAGTACTTC. This translates into CSASDARETQYF. The chain carries TRBV20-1 and TRBJ2-5; D ambiguous. Trimming pared 3 bases from V and 4 bases from J, leaving 9 bases between. CDR3 length: 12 residues. Germline CDR1 DFQATT, CDR2 SNEGSKA (reference sequence).